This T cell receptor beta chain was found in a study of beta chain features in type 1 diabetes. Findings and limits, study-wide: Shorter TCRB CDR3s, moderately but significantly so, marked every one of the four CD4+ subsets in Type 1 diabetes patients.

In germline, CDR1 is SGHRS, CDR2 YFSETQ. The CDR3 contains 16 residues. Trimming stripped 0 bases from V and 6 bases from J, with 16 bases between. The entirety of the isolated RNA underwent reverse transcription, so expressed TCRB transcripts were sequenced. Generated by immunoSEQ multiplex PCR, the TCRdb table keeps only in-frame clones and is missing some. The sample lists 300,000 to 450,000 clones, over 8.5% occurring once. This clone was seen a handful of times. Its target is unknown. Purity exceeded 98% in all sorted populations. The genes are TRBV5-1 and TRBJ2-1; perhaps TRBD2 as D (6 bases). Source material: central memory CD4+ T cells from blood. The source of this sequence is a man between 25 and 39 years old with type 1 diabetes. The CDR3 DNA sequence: TGCGCCAGCAGCTTGGCCCCGGGACTCTTTCCCAATGAGCAGTTCTTC. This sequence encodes CASSLAPGLFPNEQFF.